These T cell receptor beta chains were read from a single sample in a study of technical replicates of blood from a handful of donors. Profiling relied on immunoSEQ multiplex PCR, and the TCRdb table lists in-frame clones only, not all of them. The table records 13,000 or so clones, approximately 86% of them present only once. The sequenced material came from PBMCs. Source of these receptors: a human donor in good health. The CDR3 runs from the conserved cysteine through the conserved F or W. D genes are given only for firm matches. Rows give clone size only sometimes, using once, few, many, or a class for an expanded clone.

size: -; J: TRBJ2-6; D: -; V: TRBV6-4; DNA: TGTGCCAGCAGGCCCGGTTCTGGGGCCAACGTCCTGACTTTC; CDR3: CASRPGSGANVLTF
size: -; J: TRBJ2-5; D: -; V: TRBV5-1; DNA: TGCGCCAGCAGCTTTGGAACAGGGAGGGAAGAGACCCAGTACTTC; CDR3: CASSFGTGREETQYF
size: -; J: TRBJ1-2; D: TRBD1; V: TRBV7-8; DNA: TGTGCCAGCAGCCAAATCGACAGGGGCGACGTCTACACCTTC; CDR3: CASSQIDRGDVYTF
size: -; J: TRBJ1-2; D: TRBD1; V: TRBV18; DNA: TGTGCCAGCTCACCCCTTCTGACAGGGGGCACAACTAACTATGGCTACACCTTC; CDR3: CASSPLLTGGTTNYGYTF
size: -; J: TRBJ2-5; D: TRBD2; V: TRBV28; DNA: TGTGCCAGCACGACGCTCGCGGGAGGGGGACGGGAGACCCAGTACTTC; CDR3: CASTTLAGGGRETQYF
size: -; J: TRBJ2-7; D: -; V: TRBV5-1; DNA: TGCGCCAGCAGCTTGTCTTCCGGGACATACTACGAGCAGTACTTC; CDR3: CASSLSSGTYYEQYF
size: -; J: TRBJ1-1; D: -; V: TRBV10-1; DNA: TGCGCCAGCAGTGAGAGCTATCAGGGTTCGGGAGCTTTCTTT; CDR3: CASSESYQGSGAFF
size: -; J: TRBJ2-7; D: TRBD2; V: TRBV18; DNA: TGTGCCAGCTCGCCGGGACTAGCGGGAGTTGGCGAGCAGTACTTC; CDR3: CASSPGLAGVGEQYF
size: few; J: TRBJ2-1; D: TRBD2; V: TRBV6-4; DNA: TGTGCCAGCAGTGAACAGGCTAGCGGAGACAATGAGCAGTTCTTC; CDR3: CASSEQASGDNEQFF
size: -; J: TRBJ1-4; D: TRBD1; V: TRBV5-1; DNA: TGCGCCAGCAGCCGGACGTTTACAGGGGGCGCAGGGGAAAAACTGTTTTTT; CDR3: CASSRTFTGGAGEKLFF
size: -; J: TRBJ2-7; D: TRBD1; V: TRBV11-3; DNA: TGTGCCAGCAGCCCCCAGGACAGGACCTACGAGCAGTACTTC; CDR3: CASSPQDRTYEQYF
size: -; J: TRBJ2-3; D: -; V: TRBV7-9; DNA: TGTGCCAGCAGCTTAGCGGCTACAGGGCAGTATTTT; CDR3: CASSLAATGQYF
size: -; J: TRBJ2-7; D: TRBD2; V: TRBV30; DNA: TGTGCCTGGAGTGAAGCAGTGGGAGGGCTCGAGCAGTACTTC; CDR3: CAWSEAVGGLEQYF
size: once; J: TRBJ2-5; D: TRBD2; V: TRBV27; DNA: TGTGCCAGCAAAGCTAGCGGGAATATCGCAGAGACCCAGTACTTC; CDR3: CASKASGNIAETQYF
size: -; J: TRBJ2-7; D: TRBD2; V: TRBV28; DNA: TGTGCCAGCAGTCTCCCCCTGACAGGACTAGCGGGAGGGAACTCCTACGAGCAGTACTTC; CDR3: CASSLPLTGLAGGNSYEQYF
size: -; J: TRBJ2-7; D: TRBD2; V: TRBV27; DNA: TGTGCCAGCAGCTCCCCCCAACGGGAGGCATACGAGCAGTACTTC; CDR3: CASSSPQREAYEQYF
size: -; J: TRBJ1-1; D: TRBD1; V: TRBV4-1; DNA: TGCGCCAGCAGCGAAGGGACAGGTTTGAACACTGAAGCTTTCTTT; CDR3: CASSEGTGLNTEAFF
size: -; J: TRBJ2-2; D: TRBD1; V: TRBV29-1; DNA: TGCAGCGTTGGGACAGGGATCGGGGAGCTGTTTTTT; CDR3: CSVGTGIGELFF
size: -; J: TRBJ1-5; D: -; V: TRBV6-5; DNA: TGTGCCAGCAGTGAGACAGGTCTTCATCAGCCCCAGCATTTT; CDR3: CASSETGLHQPQHF
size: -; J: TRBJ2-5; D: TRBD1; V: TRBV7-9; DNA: TGTGCCAGCAGCTCCGTCCGGGACAGGCCTCGAGAGACCCAGTACTTC; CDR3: CASSSVRDRPRETQYF
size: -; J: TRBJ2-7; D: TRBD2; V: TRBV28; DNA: TGTGCCAGCACGTGGGGGGGAGAGTACGAGCAGTACTTC; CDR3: CASTWGGEYEQYF
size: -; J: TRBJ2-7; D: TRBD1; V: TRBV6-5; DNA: TGTGCCAGCAGAGGGGGACAGGGGACATACGAGCAGTACTTC; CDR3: CASRGGQGTYEQYF
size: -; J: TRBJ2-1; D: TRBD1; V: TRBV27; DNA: TGTGCCAGCAGTCCAAGGACAGGGGCGATTCTAGAGCAGTTCTTC; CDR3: CASSPRTGAILEQFF
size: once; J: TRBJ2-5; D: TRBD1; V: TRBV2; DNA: TGTGCCAGCGGGGCAGGGACAGGATACCAAGAGACCCAGTACTTC; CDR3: CASGAGTGYQETQYF
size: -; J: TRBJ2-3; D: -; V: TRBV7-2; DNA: TGTGCCAGCAGCCGGGACTTCACAGATACGCAGTATTTT; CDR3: CASSRDFTDTQYF